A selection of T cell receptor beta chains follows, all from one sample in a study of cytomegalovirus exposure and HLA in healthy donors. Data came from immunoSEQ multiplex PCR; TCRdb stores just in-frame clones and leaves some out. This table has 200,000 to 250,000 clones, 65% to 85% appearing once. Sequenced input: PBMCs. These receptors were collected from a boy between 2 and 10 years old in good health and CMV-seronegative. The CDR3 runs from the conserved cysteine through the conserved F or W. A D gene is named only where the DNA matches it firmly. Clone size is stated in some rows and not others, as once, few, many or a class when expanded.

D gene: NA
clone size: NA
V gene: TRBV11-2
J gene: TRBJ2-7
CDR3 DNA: TGTGCCAGCAGCTCCGAGAGCCGGGACTGGCTCTACGAGCAGTACTTC
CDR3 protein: CASSSESRDWLYEQYF

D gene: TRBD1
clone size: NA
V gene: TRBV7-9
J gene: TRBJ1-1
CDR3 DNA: TGTGCCAGCACCCCCGGGACAGCGAACACTGAAGCTTTCTTT
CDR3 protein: CASTPGTANTEAFF

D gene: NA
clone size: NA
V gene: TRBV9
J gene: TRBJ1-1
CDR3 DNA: TGTGCCAGCAGCGTAGTGCCGAGCTCCGAAGCTTTCTTT
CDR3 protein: CASSVVPSSEAFF

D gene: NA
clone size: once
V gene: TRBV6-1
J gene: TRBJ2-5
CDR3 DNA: TGTGCCAGCAGTCCTAATGCCGGGCAAGAGACCCAGTACTTC
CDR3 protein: CASSPNAGQETQYF

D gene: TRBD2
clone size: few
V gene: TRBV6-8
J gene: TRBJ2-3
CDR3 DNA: TGTGCCAGCAGTTACTCGGACACTAGCGGGGGGAACACAGATACGCAGTATTTT
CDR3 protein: CASSYSDTSGGNTDTQYF

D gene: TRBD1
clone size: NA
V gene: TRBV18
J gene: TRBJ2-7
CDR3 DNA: TGTGCCAGCTCACGGGACAGTTCCAACTACGAGCAGTACTTC
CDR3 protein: CASSRDSSNYEQYF

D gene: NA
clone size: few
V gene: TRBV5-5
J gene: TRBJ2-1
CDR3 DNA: TGTGCCTCCCAGCTTCTAAGCGGGCATACCGTTTCCTACAATGAGCAGTTCTTC
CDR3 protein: CASQLLSGHTVSYNEQFF

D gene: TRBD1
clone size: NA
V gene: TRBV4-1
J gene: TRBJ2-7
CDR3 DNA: TGCGCCAGCAGCGCCCGACAGGGCCCCGAGCAGTACTTC
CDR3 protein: CASSARQGPEQYF

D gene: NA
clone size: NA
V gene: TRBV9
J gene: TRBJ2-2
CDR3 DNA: TGTGCCAGCAGCTTCCTAGAGGGTTACACCGGGGAGCTGTTTTTT
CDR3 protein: CASSFLEGYTGELFF

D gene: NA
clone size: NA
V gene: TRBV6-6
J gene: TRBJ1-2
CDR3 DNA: TGTGCCAGCATTTCACAGGGTTGGGACTATGGCTACACCTTC
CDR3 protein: CASISQGWDYGYTF

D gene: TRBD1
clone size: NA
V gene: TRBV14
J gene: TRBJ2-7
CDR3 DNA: TGTGCCAGCAGCCCAGTGGACAGGGTAGTAAACGAGCAGTACTTC
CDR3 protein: CASSPVDRVVNEQYF

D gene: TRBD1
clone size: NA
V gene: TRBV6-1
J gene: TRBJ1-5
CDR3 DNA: TGTGCCAGCAGTTCAGGGGGGAATCAGCCCCAGCATTTT
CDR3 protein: CASSSGGNQPQHF

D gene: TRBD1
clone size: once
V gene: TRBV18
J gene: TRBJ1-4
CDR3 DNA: TGTGCCAGCTCACCAACAGGGGGCGAGGAAAAACTGTTTTTT
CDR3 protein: CASSPTGGEEKLFF

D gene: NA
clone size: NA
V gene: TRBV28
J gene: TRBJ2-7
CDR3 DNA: TGTGCCAGCATGTCCCCACAGCCCTCCTACGAGCAGTACTTC
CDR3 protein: CASMSPQPSYEQYF

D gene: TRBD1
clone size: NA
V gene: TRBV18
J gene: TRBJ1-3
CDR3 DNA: TGTGCCAGCTCACCTCGGACAGGGAAATCTGGAAACACCATATATTTT
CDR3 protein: CASSPRTGKSGNTIYF

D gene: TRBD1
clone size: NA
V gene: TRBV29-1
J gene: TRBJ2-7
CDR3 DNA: TGCAGCGTTGAATCGGCCGGGACAGATTTCTACGAGCAGTACTTC
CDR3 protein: CSVESAGTDFYEQYF

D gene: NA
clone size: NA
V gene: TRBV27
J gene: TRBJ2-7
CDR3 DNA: TGTGCCAGCAGTTTACGCGGGCCTCCCTCCTACGAGCAGTACTTC
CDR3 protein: CASSLRGPPSYEQYF

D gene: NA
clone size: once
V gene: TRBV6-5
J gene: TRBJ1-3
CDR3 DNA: TGTGCCAGCAGCCAAACAACAGGCTCTGGAAACACCATATATTTT
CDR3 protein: CASSQTTGSGNTIYF